This TCR beta chain was captured by sequencing in a study of blood T cell repertoires in COVID-19. Per germline, CDR1 SGHRS and CDR2 YFSETQ. CDR3 size: 14 residues. Trimming pared 4 bases from V and 0 bases from J, leaving 10 bases between. How the authors handled the data: Using reference gene primer amplification, nucleated cell counts were estimated. Repertoires were generated with immunoSEQ multiplex PCR, while TCRdb's copy carries only in-frame clones and drops some. D and trimming come from the DNA, and the V and J calls and clone size come from that table. Here the sample spans some 270,000 clones, over 75% being singletons.

The chain employs TRBV5-1 and TRBJ1-1, with a possible D match to TRBD1 (5 bases). This TCR came from a woman aged 70 to 79 with acute or convalescent COVID-19. The source material was peripheral blood. The CDR3 DNA sequence: TGCGCCAGCAGCGTAGGGGCAATGAACACTGAAGCTTTCTTT. This encodes CASSVGAMNTEAFF.